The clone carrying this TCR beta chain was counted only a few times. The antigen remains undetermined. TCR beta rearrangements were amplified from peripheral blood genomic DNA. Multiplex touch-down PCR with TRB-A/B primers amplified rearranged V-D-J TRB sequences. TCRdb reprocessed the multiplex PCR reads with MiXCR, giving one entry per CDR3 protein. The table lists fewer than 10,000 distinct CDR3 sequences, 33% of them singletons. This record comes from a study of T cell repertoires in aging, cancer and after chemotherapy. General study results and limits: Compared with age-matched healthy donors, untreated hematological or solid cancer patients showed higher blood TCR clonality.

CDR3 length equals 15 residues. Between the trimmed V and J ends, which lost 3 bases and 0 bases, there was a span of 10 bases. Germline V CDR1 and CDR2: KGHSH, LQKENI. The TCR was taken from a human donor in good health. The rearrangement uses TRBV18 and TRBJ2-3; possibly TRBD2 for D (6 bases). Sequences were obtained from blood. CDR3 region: CASSPVGSSTDTQYF. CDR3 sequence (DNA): TGTGCCAGCTCACCTGTCGGGAGTAGCACAGATACGCAGTATTTT.